This T cell receptor beta chain was observed in a study of prognosis after radiotherapy for stage I lung cancer. Study-level background: The patient group consisted of 10 to 15 men and roughly six women whose ages spanned roughly 50 to 95, median approximately 78 years. Stereotactic body radiotherapy was never combined with concurrent therapy in any patient.

At both of two time points, roughly 6.4 milliliters of peripheral blood were drawn. The study amplified the TCR beta CDR3 region from genomic DNA. This amplification was carried out by two rounds of multiplex PCR. It was primers specific to each TRBV and TRBJ gene that first-round PCR used. TCRdb recomputed calls from the multiplex PCR reads with MiXCR, one row per CDR3 protein. The sample has about 25,000 distinct CDR3 sequences; about 34% are singletons. The study, taken as a whole, reports: Tumor specificity was not determined for the expanded TCR clones.

This clonotype was observed many times. Its antigen is not identified. This TCR was recovered from a donor over 45 with non-small cell lung cancer. Sequencing was performed on PBMCs, taken before or after stereotactic body radiation therapy (not recorded which).

The CDR3 nucleotides read TGTGCCAGCACTCCTAATTGGGGGGGGTCCACTGAAGCTTTCTTT. It translates to CASTPNWGGSTEAFF. This chain joins TRBV27 and TRBJ1-1, with a weak D call TRBD1 (5 bases). Germline CDR1 MNHEY, CDR2 SMNVEV (reference sequence). The CDR3 consists of 15 residues. Trimming cost V 7 bases and J 4 bases, with 19 bases left between them.